This T cell receptor (beta chain) was identified during a study of CD8 T cells in Susac syndrome. Through negative isolation, CD4+ and CD8+ T cells were obtained, while TEMRA cells were enriched using FACS. Random hexamers served to reverse transcribe roughly 0.5 to 1 ug RNA. Amplification of TCR beta CDR3 spanned 54 Vbeta and 13 Jbeta via immunoSEQ multiplex PCR. TCRdb ran MiXCR on the immunoSEQ multiplex PCR reads and lists one entry per CDR3 protein. The sample has approximately 140,000 distinct CDR3 sequences, about 95% seen once. The CDR3 runs to 13 residues. Trimming removed 3 bases at V and 0 bases at J, with 3 bases between.

The sequenced material came from CD4+ T cells from PBMCs. The receptor was derived from a human donor with multiple sclerosis. V gene TRBV12-3 or TRBV12-4 combines with J gene TRBJ1-5; D is uncertain. CDR3 loop: CASSFDSNQPQHF. For the CDR3, the DNA is TGTGCCAGCAGTTTCGATAGCAATCAGCCCCAGCATTTT.